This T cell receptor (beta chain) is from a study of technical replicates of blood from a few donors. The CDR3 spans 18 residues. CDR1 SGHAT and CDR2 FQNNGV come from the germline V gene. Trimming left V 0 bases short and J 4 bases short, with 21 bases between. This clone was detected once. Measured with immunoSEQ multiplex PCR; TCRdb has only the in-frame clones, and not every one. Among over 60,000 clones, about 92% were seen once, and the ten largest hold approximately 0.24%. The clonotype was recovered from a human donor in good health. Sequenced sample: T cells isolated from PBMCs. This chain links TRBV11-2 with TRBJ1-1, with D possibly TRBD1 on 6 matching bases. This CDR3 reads CASSLDSFRLQGPTEAFF. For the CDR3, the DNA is TGTGCCAGCAGCTTAGATTCCTTCCGATTACAGGGTCCCACTGAAGCTTTCTTT.